In this sample, the clone carrying this T cell receptor (beta chain) turned up a few times. What it binds is not known. Trimming pared 6 bases from V and 8 bases from J, leaving 20 bases between. CDR3 length: 15 residues. Germline V gene sequence: CDR1 MNHEY, CDR2 SVGAGI. This sample stems from a study of T-cell reconstitution after alpha-beta-depleted transplantation in children. Library preparation (for TCRbeta) was performed with unique molecular identifiers. TCRdb called the PCR reads again in MiXCR, with one record for every CDR3 protein. The sample comprises around 580,000 distinct CDR3 sequences, 25% to 30% of which are singletons, and around a third rests with the top ten. Regarding the study as a whole: Newly made T cells mostly supplied T-cell counts and diversity one year after transplant.

Here the sequenced sample was PBMCs, taken before TCRalphabeta/CD19-depleted stem cell transplant. The clonotype comes from a boy in the first two years of life with Wiskott-Aldrich syndrome, due to receive a stem cell transplant. V usage is TRBV6-5 and J usage is TRBJ2-1; D is undetermined. CDR3 amino acids: CASRVVAGIGDEQFF. The CDR3 coding sequence is TGTGCCAGCAGGGTCGTAGCAGGCATCGGCGATGAGCAGTTCTTC.